One sample yielded the 13 T cell receptor beta chains listed below, sequenced in a study of blood T cells in healthy people across ages. For the second PCR, which ran for about 6 to 12 cycles, a sample-barcoded 5' primer and a J-beta primer mix were used. Using its own MiXCR run on the 5' RACE reads, TCRdb lists one record per CDR3 protein. The table includes fewer than 1,200,000 distinct CDR3 sequences, roughly a quarter detected once. These same data were also listed under a study on T cells of mothers and their children.

Sequencing was carried out using blood. The receptors were sampled from a girl aged 2-10 years in good health.

This clonotype was seen more than once but under ten times. V is TRBV29-1 and J is TRBJ2-4; TRBD2 matches at 7 bases. From germline, CDR1 is SQVTM and CDR2 ANQGSEA. V dropped 8 bases and J dropped 6; count of bases not matched to a gene: 10. The CDR3 length is 13 residues. DNA of the CDR3: TGCAGCTTTAGGGCGGGAGCATCAAACATTCAGTACTTC. Translating it yields CSFRAGASNIQYF.

The rearrangement links TRBV20-1 to TRBJ2-5, with D maybe TRBD1 (6 bases). The germline gives CDR1 DFQATT, CDR2 SNEGSKA (reference sequence). Trimming removed 7 bases at V and 5 bases at J, with 17 bases between. This CDR3 is 13 amino acids long. This chain's CDR3 is CSVPGTSSETQYF. The CDR3 coding sequence is TGCAGTGTCCCCGGGACATCCTCCGAGACCCAGTACTTC.

The V and J genes are TRBV6-1 and TRBJ2-3; no reliable D call. V dropped 4 bases and J dropped 0 bases, with 11 bases sitting between them. The CDR3 spans 15 residues. Germline CDR1 and CDR2: MNHNS and SASEGT. This CDR3 is CASSAVKASTDTQYF. The DNA of the CDR3 is TGTGCCAGCAGTGCCGTTAAGGCTAGCACAGATACGCAGTATTTT.

Only a few counts were recorded for this clonotype. This chain joins TRBV29-1 and TRBJ1-3; D is unclear. Trimming removed 7 bases at V and 2 bases at J, with 9 bases between. The CDR3 is 12 residues long. Germline V lookup: CDR1 SQVTM, CDR2 ANQGSEA. The CDR3 is CSAGKPGNTIYF. DNA for the CDR3: TGCAGCGCCGGAAAGCCTGGAAACACCATATATTTT.

This clonotype was observed at least ten times. V is TRBV6-5 and J is TRBJ1-2; tentative D call: TRBD1 (6 bases). This CDR3 has 12 amino acids. Germline CDR1 reads MNHEY; CDR2 reads SVGAGI. V lost 4 bases to trimming and J lost 3 bases, with 6 bases between them. CDR3 nucleotides: TGTGCCAGCAGTTCAGGGGACTATGGCTACACCTTC. Its translation is CASSSGDYGYTF.

Only a few counts were recorded for this clonotype. V and J are TRBV7-8 and TRBJ2-3; 9 bases map to TRBD1. With V trimmed by 9 bases and J by 3 bases, 13 bases remained unmatched. CDR3 size: 16 residues. CDR1 and CDR2 (germline): SGHVS, FQNEAQ. CDR3 bases: TGTGCCAGTAGGCCCGGGACAGGGAGTTTGACAGATACGCAGTATTTT. This codes for CASRPGTGSLTDTQYF.

This clonotype appeared a single time. The chain carries TRBV4-3 and TRBJ2-3; D uncertain. The CDR3 loop spans 17 amino acids. V gave up 0 bases and J gave up 6 bases, with 19 bases separating them. Germline CDR1 is LGHNA and CDR2 is YSLEER. CDR3 coding DNA: TGCGCCAGCAGCCAAGATCGGACCCAGGAAAATGGTGATACGCAGTATTTT. Translation: CASSQDRTQENGDTQYF.

The chain carries TRBV29-1 and TRBJ2-3, with 8 bases identical to TRBD1. Trimming cost V 8 bases and J 3 bases; bases outside gene matches: 10. CDR3 length: 14 residues. Looked up from germline, CDR1 is SQVTM and CDR2 is ANQGSEA. The CDR3 DNA reads TGCAGCACCAGGGGGCAAGTGGAGACAGATACGCAGTATTTT. Encoded protein: CSTRGQVETDTQYF.

V usage is TRBV29-1 and J usage is TRBJ1-5, with unresolved D. Germline V gene sequence: CDR1 SQVTM, CDR2 ANQGSEA. Trimming took 6 bases from V and 4 from J, leaving 10 bases between them. The CDR3 loop spans 12 amino acids. The CDR3 DNA reads as TGCAGCGTAAGACTTCCAAATCAGCCCCAGCATTTT. Translating it yields CSVRLPNQPQHF.

The J gene is TRBJ1-5, the V gene TRBV29-1, with unresolved D. This CDR3 has 13 amino acids. The germline gives CDR1 SQVTM, CDR2 ANQGSEA. Trimming stripped 8 bases from V and 0 bases from J, with 11 bases between. CDR3 sequence reads: CSPDSHSNQPQHF. The DNA for the CDR3 is TGCAGCCCGGACTCTCATAGCAATCAGCCCCAGCATTTT.

This clonotype occurred a few times. This rearrangement joins TRBV12-3 or TRBV12-4 to TRBJ1-4; D unclear. V was clipped by 4 bases and J by 8 bases, with 14 bases between them. The CDR3 is 14 residues long. CDR3 loop: CASSSYRAGEKLFF. The CDR3 DNA follows: TGTGCCAGCAGTTCCTATAGGGCAGGAGAAAAACTGTTTTTT.

The chain joins TRBV29-1 to TRBJ1-1, with D maybe TRBD1 (5 bases). The germline gives CDR1 SQVTM, CDR2 ANQGSEA. The V end was cut by 2 bases, the J end by 11 bases, with 15 bases between. The CDR3 spans 12 residues. CDR3 in DNA: TGCAGCGTTGAAAAAGGGGACCGGGGGGCTTTCTTT. This codes for CSVEKGDRGAFF.

This clonotype was seen a handful of times. At one boundary the junction diverges from the germline segment, which might be a read error. The rearrangement joins TRBV20-1 to TRBJ2-1; D uncertain. The CDR3 is made up of 13 amino acids. The germline V gene encodes CDR1 DFQATT and CDR2 SNEGSKA (reference sequence). The CDR3 nucleotides are TGCAGTGCGAATACCCGAGGCTACAACGAGCAGTTCTTC. This encodes CSANTRGYNEQFF.